The entry that follows covers one T cell receptor beta chain sequence. CDR3 length: 14 residues. Germline V gives CDR1 SGHAT, CDR2 FQNNGV. J gave up 7 bases and V 1 base, and 4 bases lay outside the gene matches. The RNA input was roughly 0.45 to 1 ug, and it was reverse transcribed with random hexamers. TCRdb re-derived calls from the immunoSEQ multiplex PCR reads in MiXCR, one entry per CDR3 protein. The data show 150,000 or so distinct CDR3 sequences, over 85% seen once. The data belong to a study of CD8 T cells in Susac syndrome. Sequencing was performed on CD4+ T cells from PBMCs. This sequence was found in a human donor in good health. The chain couples TRBV11-2 to TRBJ1-2; 9 nucleotides align to TRBD1. The CDR3 sequence is CASSLATGGVGYTF. CDR3 DNA sequence: TGTGCCAGCAGCTTAGCAACAGGGGGCGTTGGCTACACCTTC.